This entry features one T cell receptor beta chain sequence. The antigen this receptor binds is unknown. Base-call qualities are not available, and no considerably larger clone is one nucleotide away. The germline V gene encodes CDR1 SGDLS and CDR2 YYNGEE. Including cysteine and phenylalanine, the CDR3 has 15 amino acids. Left in the record is the CDR3 DNA by itself, 45 bases read in frame from the first base. V is shortened by 0 bases, J by 1 base, and the region joining them spans 10 bases. The cohort comprised several hundred healthy bone marrow donors. At the time of sampling, all cohort members were nominally healthy, though unrecorded immune exposures were likely present. The donor tested CMV seronegative and was one of the 352 seronegative cohort members. Each donor provided a peripheral blood sample, and peripheral blood mononuclear cells were used for TCR beta sequencing. The Qiagen DNeasy Blood Extraction Kit was used to extract genomic DNA from the blood cell samples.

This specimen comes from a study of cytomegalovirus exposure and HLA in healthy donors (dated by TCRdb to the late 2010s). The study in broad terms: An earlier analysis of roughly 500 of the donors reported around 280 Gb of sequence data and around 100 million unique TCR beta sequences obtained from some 200 million T cells. An early release that covered 500 to 800 HLA-typed donors contained approximately 300 gigabases of sequencing data and around 85 million unique TCR sequences. Of the 398 genotyped donors, 81% were placed in the genetic ancestry cluster associated with self-reported Caucasian donors. The study aimed to test whether signatures of past pathogen exposure could be identified by cataloging public T cell receptors. Using immunosequencing, the study profiled T cell repertoires from 666 subjects and related those repertoires to cytomegalovirus serostatus. Besides the first cohort of about 730 subjects, a separate validation cohort made up of 120 different subjects was used. To predict cytomegalovirus infection status, the study combined high-throughput TCR immunosequencing, statistical association of individual TCRs with disease status, and machine learning. In a later analysis, previously published TCR beta repertoires from 666 donors were re-analyzed and high-resolution HLA genotyping was added so that TCR occurrence patterns could be studied. Rather than drawing on any new phenotypic data, the later analysis identified candidate immune exposures from TCR beta sequences and the way those sequences occurred across donors. An earlier analysis of roughly 600 of the donors used high-throughput TCR beta sequencing to judge whether each TCR beta V gene segment behaved as functional or pseudogenic. Donor age, sex, ethnicity and CMV serostatus were compiled alongside the repertoire data. Genome-wide SNP genotypes for about 65% of the 666 donors were used in a later genetic analysis, which treated that subset as a discovery cohort. All discovery cohort repertoires had been generated on a single sequencing platform. HLA typing covered class I and class II loci at four-digit resolution. The number of donors typed differed by locus, with 629-630 for A, B, C, DRB1 and DQB1, around 500 for DQA1, under 610 for DPA1, and around 450 for DPB1. Because of strong linkage in the cohort, roughly five DR-DQ haplotypes were treated as single units for association and clustering. Across about 380 genotyped donors of the cohort, an average of approximately 220,000 unique TCR beta nucleotide sequences per donor were sequenced, and roughly a sixth of those sequences were non-productive.

The receptor library was made with the immunoSEQ multiplex PCR assay. For the multiplex PCR, a mixture combining 60 forward primers for TCR Vbeta segments and 13 reverse primers for TCR Jbeta segments was used. Amplification of the CDR3 region of rearranged TCR beta genes was performed with a multiplex PCR assay on genomic DNA. The Illumina HiSeq System was used to sequence the amplified TCR beta libraries as 87-base-pair reads. The original pipeline was this. In a later analysis, roughly 80 million unique TCR beta chains were counted across the approximately 640 repertoires, and approximately 11 million of these chains were shared by at least two donors. A nearest-neighbor algorithm error-corrected the raw reads and collapsed the reads into unique sequences, merging closely related sequences to remove PCR and sequencing errors. To assign V, D and J gene segments, CDR3 sequences were aligned to IMGT reference sequences. For a sequence to be retained, a match of at least six nucleotides to both a V gene segment and a J gene segment was required. A rearrangement counted as productive if the CDR3 had no stop codons and remained in frame with V and J, and every other rearrangement counted as non-productive. Following IMGT convention, CDR3 was defined as the stretch from the second conserved V-encoded cysteine up to the conserved J-encoded phenylalanine. Sequences without an unambiguous match to a single V gene segment were excluded from the earlier analysis of a few hundred of the donors. An earlier analysis of several hundred of the donors called V segments functional above 56.7% productive rearrangements and segregating when the between-donor standard deviation exceeded 5%. A statistical classification framework was built to diagnose cytomegalovirus status from the catalog of TCR beta chain sequences. In a later analysis, V and J genes were assigned by comparing TCR nucleotide sequences against IMGT/GENE-DB human TR gene sequences. A later analysis assigned CDR3 sequences and most-parsimonious VDJ recombination scenarios with the TCRdist pipeline. In a later analysis, every TCR beta chain was defined by the combination of its CDR3 amino acid sequence and its V-gene family, and reads without a unique V-gene family were dropped. As a way to deal with suspected cross-contamination and a sequencing artifact, a later analysis dropped 592 nucleotide sequences that were highly shared and had low generation probability. For each public chain, a later analysis derived a clonal expansion index from normalized ranks of inferred template counts within each repertoire. In a later analysis, generation probabilities were computed using a VDJ recombination model fitted to out-of-frame rearrangements, and the results were checked against IGoR. A later analysis scored TCR-TCR, TCR-HLA and TCR-CMV co-occurrence with hypergeometric tests, applying a repertoire-size bias correction to TCR pairs. False discovery rates were estimated in a later analysis by permuting HLA or CMV assignments 20 times. In a later analysis, co-occurring TCRs were grouped using DBSCAN, and TCRdist sequence similarity was added for clustering within HLA-allele-positive subsets. Repertoires with fewer than 30,000 or more than 120,000 public chains, plus five repertoires with anomalous nucleotide sharing, were excluded from co-occurrence clustering. TCRdb retrieved this table from immuneACCESS and kept in-frame rearrangements only. Not all clones are present; in checked studies, unresolved V genes account for under half, and no reason is known for the remainder. The D gene and trimming were derived from the DNA, and the V and J assignments and clone size from that table. Across this sample there are around 130,000 clones, with over 70% seen only once. The ten largest clones capture approximately 1.5% of the sample.

Results and caveats for the whole study, not just this receptor: The classifier was reported to diagnose cytomegalovirus status with high specificity and sensitivity in both the original cohort and the validation cohort. Presence/absence analyses assumed roughly uniform sequencing depth across donors, an assumption that may not hold. A later genetic analysis associated a missense DCLRE1C variant with V-gene and J-gene trimming of TCR beta chains, and an independent cohort replicated the association. According to a later analysis, most CMV-associated TCR beta chains appeared to be HLA-restricted, and the HLA associations seemed to be driven largely by CMV exposure. Because the 87-base-pair reads could not distinguish some IMGT-functional V segments, including TRBV6-2 and TRBV6-3, those segments were excluded. In a later analysis, TCR association rates were found to vary across HLA loci, with the most associated TCRs seen for DRB1 alleles and the fewest for HLA-C alleles. In an earlier analysis of 587 of the donors, most TCR beta V segments appeared in productive rearrangements about 87% or about 30% of the time, broadly matching IMGT annotations. Because counts were too low, seventeen rarely observed V segments, including chromosome 9 orphons, were left out of the earlier analysis of 500 to 750 of the donors. Across donors, most TCR sequences were observed very rarely, whereas some public TCRs were present in many individuals. At a false discovery rate of 0.05, a later analysis linked 15,000 to 20,000 TCR beta sequences to specific HLA alleles. A later analysis found that HLA-associated TCR beta chains were more clonally expanded and had lower generation probabilities than equally common non-associated chains. A further reported finding was that TCR beta sequences accurately predicted the HLA-A and HLA-B alleles for most subjects in the first cohort. When HLA alleles, especially DR and DQ, strongly co-occurred, attributing TCR associations to individual alleles was difficult. In a later genetic analysis, fewer N-insertions in productive TCRs were reported among donors in an Asian-associated ancestry cluster than the roughly 700-donor mean. Because HLA typing was missing for some donors at each locus, association tests included only the typed subset. A cluster of highly shared sequence variants was judged likely to represent a technical artifact of the sequencing pipeline. The only immune exposure information available for the cohort was CMV serostatus. In vitro tests confirmed that three of the cytomegalovirus-associated TCR beta chains recognize cytomegalovirus antigens. Only TCR beta chains were sequenced in this cohort, and the absence of alpha or paired-chain data limited detectable features. Linkage disequilibrium might explain the correlated functional status among segregating V segments, but an unknown experimental factor could not be excluded. According to a later analysis, parvovirus B19, influenza, CMV and Epstein-Barr virus appeared linked to several top co-occurrence clusters. The study gave a list of under 200 TCR beta chains associated with cytomegalovirus. The authors suggested that the approach could potentially be generalized to other disease states and immunological phenotypes.

This sequence originates from a woman under 30 in good health and CMV-seronegative. The chain uses TRBV9 and TRBJ2-5; 5 matching bases give a weak D call of TRBD1. Material: PBMCs. The CDR3 region has the sequence CASSVARQGQETQYF. The nucleotide sequence reads TGTGCCAGCAGCGTAGCTCGCCAGGGCCAAGAGACCCAGTACTTC.